This TCR beta chain was identified during a study of T cell changes during pregnancy in multiple sclerosis. Generated by immunoSEQ multiplex PCR, the TCRdb table keeps only in-frame clones and is missing some. The top ten clones hold 0.85% to 1.2% of a sample with some 80,000 clones, roughly 96% of them seen once. This CDR3 comprises 14 residues. V was pared by 3 bases and J by 1 base, with 12 bases between. CDR1 and CDR2 from the germline V gene are GTSNPN and SVGIG (reference sequence). This TCR derives from a female donor with multiple sclerosis, enrolled in a pregnancy study. The material sequenced was peripheral blood, taken in the second trimester of pregnancy. The V call is TRBV30, the J call TRBJ1-1, with D tentatively TRBD1 (6 bases). The chain's CDR3 is CAWRSGHRNTEAFF. DNA for the CDR3: TGTGCCTGGAGGTCGGGACATAGGAACACTGAAGCTTTCTTT.